The following is a T cell receptor (beta chain) sequence with its context. The antigen is unknown. V lost 5 bases, J lost 8 bases, and 18 bases lay in between. The CDR3 is made up of 15 amino acids. CDR1 is LNHDA and CDR2 is SQIVND in the germline V gene (reference sequence). The data are from a study of cytotoxic CD8 clonotypes in ibrutinib-treated CLL. Background on the study: Treatment had run for a median roughly eleven months, range 6 to 36, when response samples were taken.

Findings and caveats of the study: Contraction or stability on treatment characterized the public clonotypes, which were uncommon.

Repertoires were generated with immunoSEQ multiplex PCR, while TCRdb's copy carries only in-frame clones and drops some. The sample yields about 92,000 clones, 77% seen once. The authors obtained approximately 2 micrograms of genomic DNA from cryopreserved PBMCs for TCR beta libraries. The source is a human donor with chronic lymphocytic leukemia. This rearrangement joins TRBV19 to TRBJ1-4; D is possibly TRBD1 (6 bases). The sequencing used PBMCs, collected after 24 months of ibrutinib treatment. The CDR3 coding sequence is TGTGCCAGTAGTCTGGGACGGGGGGCTTCAGAAAAACTGTTTTTT. As protein: CASSLGRGASEKLFF.